This record looks at one T cell receptor (beta chain) sequence and its context. These data come from a study of blood T cell repertoires in COVID-19. Study overall: The United States, Italy and Spain supplied acute and convalescent COVID-19 samples. PBMCs, B-cell-depleted T cells, or T cells were the source of the cDNA or gDNA that made up the material.

In the source study's methods: Amplification from reference gene primers served as the basis for estimated nucleated cell counts. TCRdb keeps only in-frame clones here, not all; method: immunoSEQ multiplex PCR. V, J and clone size reflect that table, while D and trimming were determined from the DNA. This sample has 500,000 to 600,000 clones; roughly nine tenths occur once, and the top ten carry 7.8%. The sample taken for sequencing was peripheral blood. This clonotype was obtained from a woman aged 50 to 65 with COVID-19, enrolled during active disease.

CDR3 nucleotide sequence: TGTGCCACCCGCTCAGAGGGAAATGAGCAGTTCTTC. It yields the protein CATRSEGNEQFF. The V gene is TRBV24-1, the J gene TRBJ2-1, with a tentative D call TRBD2 (5 bases). The CDR3 runs 12 residues. V was clipped by 9 bases and J by 7 bases, with 12 bases between them. The germline CDR1 and CDR2 sequences are KGHDR and SFDVKD.